These T cell receptor beta chains were read from a single sample in a study of shared clonotypes between healthy human individuals. Sequencing used immunoSEQ multiplex PCR; TCRdb keeps in-frame clones, though not all of them. This table has 1 million to 1.2 million clones, approximately 77% appearing once. Specimen: memory CD4+ T cells from PBMCs. All receptors come from a man aged 18 to 30 in good health. Some clones in this sample may be carry-over from other donors' samples. Each CDR3 is given with its conserved first and last residue. The D gene is left open where the match is weak.

>TRBJ2-2|NA|13|TRBV7-9
CASRTQSPGELFF
TGTGCCAGCAGGACCCAATCCCCCGGGGAGCTGTTTTTT
>TRBJ2-2|NA|13|TRBV6-5
CASTDTNTGELFF
TGTGCCAGCACCGACACGAACACCGGGGAGCTGTTTTTT
>TRBJ1-1|NA|14|TRBV29-1
CSGRGALGNTEAFF
TGCAGCGGTAGGGGGGCACTCGGGAACACTGAAGCTTTCTTT
>TRBJ2-4|TRBD1|16|TRBV7-2
CASSLALTGGVNIQYF
TGTGCCAGCAGCTTAGCCCTGACAGGGGGGGTAAACATTCAGTACTTC
>TRBJ2-1|NA|15|TRBV28
CASTTEDRSYNEQFF
TGTGCCAGCACCACCGAAGACAGGTCTTACAATGAGCAGTTCTTC
>TRBJ1-5|TRBD1|14|TRBV5-8
CASSRGTGEKPQHF
TGTGCCAGCAGCCGAGGGACAGGGGAAAAGCCCCAGCATTTT
>TRBJ1-2|NA|13|TRBV4-1
CASSQYGNYGYTF
TGCGCCAGCAGCCAGTACGGGAACTATGGCTACACCTTC
>TRBJ1-2|NA|13|TRBV5-4
CASSPPGTSGYTF
TGTGCCAGCAGCCCACCCGGGACAAGTGGCTACACCTTC
>TRBJ1-2|NA|13|TRBV28
CASSSGRAYGYTF
TGTGCCAGCAGTTCAGGACGGGCCTATGGCTACACCTTC
>TRBJ2-5|NA|16|TRBV5-1
CASSFLSGGNQETQYF
TGCGCCAGCAGCTTCCTATCAGGTGGGAATCAAGAGACCCAGTACTTC
>TRBJ2-3|NA|15|TRBV7-2
CASSLVGPSTDTQYF
TGTGCCAGCAGCTTAGTTGGGCCAAGCACAGATACGCAGTATTTT
>TRBJ2-1|TRBD1|14|TRBV5-1
CASREKLDRNEQFF
TGCGCCAGCAGGGAGAAGTTGGACAGGAATGAGCAGTTCTTC
>TRBJ1-2|NA|13|TRBV11-3
CASSPTGPAGYTF
TGTGCCAGCAGCCCGACAGGACCCGCTGGCTACACCTTC
>TRBJ2-3|TRBD2|14|TRBV30
CAWRLAGDTDTQYF
TGTGCCTGGCGACTAGCGGGGGACACAGATACGCAGTATTTT